The clone carrying this T cell receptor (beta chain) appeared a few times. Its antigen remains unknown. This sample was taken from a study of human T cells and chemical hapten exposure. Study results and caveats: Expanded TCRs made up significantly more big CDR3 similarity clusters than controls did.

Noted time point: patch test 1, 2 weeks after DPC sensitization. Regarding treatment: therapeutic diphenylcyclopropenone sensitization with weekly scalp DPC. It was from unfractionated whole blood that total RNA was extracted. This CDR3 has 15 amino acids. The ends were cut back, 2 bases at V and 1 base at J, with 8 bases in the middle. In the original processing: Between about 23,224 and 700,000 TCRs appeared in each sample, and the median stood at 95,638. TCRdb re-analysed the RACE reads in MiXCR, keeping a single row per CDR3 protein. TCRdb's processing, not the authors' own work, is the source of the V and J calls. The table records tens of thousands of distinct CDR3 sequences, 7% to 8% of them present only once.

This TCR derives from a young woman with alopecia areata. Some clones in this sample may be carry-over from other donors' samples. V is TRBV12-3 or TRBV12-4 and J is TRBJ2-2, with a weak D call TRBD1 (6 bases). This specimen consisted of whole blood, obtained in connection with sensitization to the hapten diphenylcyclopropenone (DPC). This CDR3 is CASSLYRENTGELFF. The CDR3 DNA is TGTGCCAGCAGTTTATACAGGGAGAACACCGGGGAGCTGTTTTTT.